This entry is about one T cell receptor beta chain. CDR3 size: 16 residues. With 3 bases removed from V and 10 bases from J, the gap between germline ends came to 19 bases. CDR1 MGHRA and CDR2 YSYEKL come from the germline V gene. Some clones are missing from TCRdb's copy, which holds only in-frame ones; the method was immunoSEQ multiplex PCR. The data hold more than 90,000 clones, with less than 95% observed a single time. The sample is drawn from a study of T cell responses to AZD1222 COVID-19 vaccine. Sequencing was performed on peripheral blood, taken on day 0 of AZD1222 vaccination. This TCR derives from an adult in good health. The genes are TRBV4-1 and TRBJ1-6; D unresolved. The CDR3 reads CASSQPPLLVRSPLHF. The CDR3 DNA reads as TGCGCCAGCAGCCAGCCGCCTCTCCTCGTCAGATCACCCCTCCACTTT.